Following are 28 T cell receptor beta chains from one sample sequenced in a study of T cells after yellow fever vaccination. MiXCR was run by TCRdb on the 5' RACE reads, yielding one entry per CDR3 protein. The top ten hold approximately 28% of the sample, which has about 49,000 distinct CDR3 sequences, roughly 7.3% seen once. Here the sequenced sample was CD8+ T cells sorted from PBMCs, taken roughly 14 days after the first yellow fever vaccination. The receptors were sampled from a man between 18 and 35 years old who received the YFV17D yellow fever vaccine.

By share, this clonotype counts as medium-sized. The rearrangement links TRBV20-1 to TRBJ2-4; 14 bases agree with TRBD2. CDR1 and CDR2 from the germline V gene are DFQATT and SNEGSKA (reference sequence). After removal of 7 bases from V and 5 bases from J, the junction contained 4 bases not matched to a gene. The CDR3 runs to 14 residues. In DNA form, the CDR3 reads TGCAGTGTTCCGACTAGCGGGGGGGAAAACATTCAGTACTTC. Translation: CSVPTSGGENIQYF.

In this sample, this clonotype turned up many times. V gene TRBV14 combines with J gene TRBJ1-1; the D gene is possibly TRBD1 (6 bases). The V gene's germline CDR1 is SGHDN and CDR2 FVKESK. The CDR3 is 14 amino acids. V was clipped by 6 bases and J by 4 bases, with 15 bases between them. This CDR3 reads CASSDTGLRTEAFF. CDR3 nucleotide sequence: TGTGCCAGCAGTGACACAGGGTTGCGCACTGAAGCTTTCTTT.

This clonotype was recorded at least ten times. The chain has TRBV4-1 and TRBJ2-3; possible D gene TRBD2, 5 bases. Trimming cost V 1 base and J 5 bases, with 10 bases left between them. This CDR3 region has 14 residues. Germline lookup yields CDR1 MGHRA and CDR2 YSYEKL. For the CDR3, the DNA is TGCGCCAGCAGCCAAGGGAGCGGCCTAGATACGCAGTATTTT. It is translated as CASSQGSGLDTQYF.

This clonotype has at least ten counts. V is TRBV4-1 and J is TRBJ1-1; 7 nucleotides agree with TRBD1. Germline V CDR1 and CDR2: MGHRA, YSYEKL. The CDR3 runs to 13 residues. V was pared by 6 bases and J by 7 bases, with 8 bases of the junction left unmatched. DNA of the CDR3: TGCGCCAGCAGGGCAGGGGGAACACTTGAAGCTTTCTTT. This codes for CASRAGGTLEAFF.

This clonotype was counted at least ten times. CDR3 in DNA: TGTGCCAGCAGGCTCGGGCAAAGCAATCAGCCCCAGCATTTT. Encoded protein: CASRLGQSNQPQHF. The genes are TRBV12-3 or TRBV12-4 and TRBJ1-5; D remains unclear. This CDR3 has 14 amino acids. Trimming removed 6 bases at V and 1 base at J, with 10 bases between.

DNA of the CDR3: TGTGCCAGCAGCCCTACCCAGGGATACGAGCAGTACTTC. It translates to CASSPTQGYEQYF. The V and J genes are TRBV4-2 and TRBJ2-7; possibly TRBD1 for D (5 bases). CDR3 length equals 13 residues. V lost 4 bases and J 4 bases, leaving 11 bases between the germline ends. Germline values: CDR1 LGHNA, CDR2 YNFKEQ.

The chain couples TRBV14 to TRBJ2-1; 9 bases are a match to TRBD2. The CDR3 runs 16 residues. Trimming at V came to 4 bases and at J to 4 bases, leaving 8 bases not matched to a gene. Germline loops: CDR1 SGHDN, CDR2 FVKESK. This CDR3 is CASSLFSGGHYNEQFF. The CDR3 DNA reads TGTGCCAGCAGCCTCTTCAGCGGGGGGCATTACAATGAGCAGTTCTTC. Supplemented by reference TRBV14 and TRBJ2-1, the full variable domain reads EAGVTQFPSHSVIEKGQTVTLRCDPISGHDNLYWYRRVMGKEIKFLLHFVKESKQDESGMPNNRFLAERTGGTYSTLKVQPAELEDSGVYFCASSLFSGGHYNEQFFGPGTRLTVL.

A remark on this clonotype: A much larger clone differs by one base, so this may be a read error. V and J are TRBV4-1 and TRBJ1-2, with TRBD1 identical over 9 bases. The CDR3 loop spans 16 amino acids. Germline V gene lookup returns CDR1 MGHRA and CDR2 YSYEKL. The CDR3 sequence: CDSSPPGQGRGYGYTF. CDR3 sequence (DNA): TGCGACAGCAGCCCTCCGGGACAGGGCCGAGGCTATGGCTACACCTTC.

This clonotype was seen repeatedly, ten times or more. This sequence joins TRBV29-1 and TRBJ1-1, with 7 bases fitting TRBD1. CDR3 length: 14 amino acids. In germline, CDR1 is SQVTM, CDR2 ANQGSEA. Unmatched junction bases numbered 11, after V lost 0 bases and J lost 10 bases. CDR3 in amino acids: CSVEDPSGGGLAFF. Here the CDR3 DNA reads TGCAGCGTTGAAGACCCCTCAGGGGGAGGTCTAGCTTTCTTT.

This clonotype was found many times. The chain carries TRBV9 and TRBJ2-6; 8 bases agree with TRBD1. Germline V CDR1 and CDR2: SGDLS, YYNGEE. V lost 3 bases to trimming and J lost 0 bases; unmatched junction nucleotides: 8. CDR3 length: 18 residues. CDR3 sequence (DNA): TGTGCCAGCAGCGCGACGGGACAGGCGAGCTCTGGGGCCAACGTCCTGACTTTC. It translates to CASSATGQASSGANVLTF.

This chain joins TRBV4-1 and TRBJ2-7, with 9 positions matching TRBD1. Trimming removed 1 base from V and 4 bases from J; junction bases left unmatched: 5. CDR1 is MGHRA, CDR2 YSYEKL, per germline. The CDR3 totals 15 residues. CDR3 region: CASSQAQGAGYEQYV. The CDR3 bases are TGCGCCAGCAGCCAAGCACAGGGGGCAGGTTACGAGCAGTACGTC.

This clonotype has just a few counts. The J gene is TRBJ2-3, the V gene TRBV7-2; D unresolved. The CDR3 is 13 residues long. Trimming left V 5 bases short and J 5 bases short, with 11 bases between. CDR1 and CDR2 (germline): SGHTA, FQGNSA. CDR3 loop: CASSPPLRDTQYF. In nucleotides, the CDR3 is TGTGCCAGCAGCCCACCGCTAAGAGATACGCAGTATTTT.

To note about this clonotype: It may be a read error: a sequence one base away is much more abundant. V usage is TRBV6-1 and J usage is TRBJ2-3; 8 positions agree with TRBD2. Germline CDR1 and CDR2: MNHNS and SASEGT. Trimming removed 9 bases from V and 6 bases from J; junction bases left unmatched: 8. This CDR3 is built from 13 residues. This chain's CDR3 is CARSPSGGDTQYF. CDR3 nucleotides: TGTGCCAGAAGCCCCTCGGGGGGGGATACGCAGTATTTT.

This clonotype appeared many times. The chain joins TRBV27 to TRBJ1-4, with D maybe TRBD1 (6 bases). The CDR3 spans 15 residues. V was pared by 4 bases and J by 3 bases, with 12 bases between. The germline V gene encodes CDR1 MNHEY and CDR2 SMNVEV (reference sequence). CDR3 region: CASSSLGGSNEKLFF. The CDR3 DNA reads TGTGCCAGCAGTTCACTGGGGGGCTCTAATGAAAAACTGTTTTTT. The variable domain in full, with the rest retrieved from reference TRBV27 and TRBJ1-4, is EAQVTQNPRYLITVTGKKLTVTCSQNMNHEYMSWYRQDPGLGLRQIYYSMNVEVTDKGDVPEGYKVSRKEKRNFPLILESPSPNQTSLYFCASSSLGGSNEKLFFGSGTQLSVL.

This clonotype has only a few counts. This chain uses TRBV2 with TRBJ2-7; D is possibly TRBD2 (6 bases). Germline CDR1 and CDR2: SNHLY and FYNNEI. This CDR3 is 14 amino acids long. Trimming took 10 bases from V and 0 from J, leaving 16 bases between them. The CDR3: CATKGLTSSYEQYV. CDR3 coding DNA: TGTGCCACCAAGGGACTTACGAGCTCCTACGAGCAGTACGTC.

In its sample, this clonotype was seen many times. The chain is built from TRBV25-1 and TRBJ2-7; the D is unclear. The CDR3 runs 11 residues. CDR1 is MGHDK, CDR2 SYGVNS, per germline. Trimming removed 7 bases at V and 7 bases at J, with 11 bases between. Here the CDR3 DNA reads TGTGCCAGCACCTTCCGTGCGGAGCAGTACTTC. Translating it yields CASTFRAEQYF.

This clonotype was seen many times. The V gene is TRBV6-4, the J gene TRBJ2-3; 9 nucleotides align to TRBD2. The CDR3 sequence is 16 residues long. V was pared by 3 bases and J by 2 bases, with 6 bases of the junction left unmatched. The germline gives CDR1 MRHNA, CDR2 SNTAGT. The CDR3 is CASSERAGGPTDTQYF. CDR3 DNA sequence: TGTGCCAGCAGTGAAAGAGCGGGGGGCCCCACAGATACGCAGTATTTT.

This clonotype was seen repeatedly, ten times or more. The chain carries TRBV20-1 and TRBJ2-1; 11 bases agree with TRBD2. The CDR3 has 18 amino acids. CDR1 DFQATT and CDR2 SNEGSKA come from the germline V gene (reference sequence). J lost 5 bases, V lost 3 bases, and 15 bases had no gene match. CDR3 DNA: TGCAGTGCTAGGGGTTACCTAATTACTAGCGGGGGAGACAATGAGCAGTTCTTC. Encoded protein: CSARGYLITSGGDNEQFF.

The chain employs TRBV27 and TRBJ1-3; 7 nucleotides align to TRBD1. CDR3 length: 19 residues. In germline, CDR1 is MNHEY, CDR2 SMNVEV (reference sequence). V dropped 0 bases and J dropped 0; count of bases not matched to a gene: 11. The DNA of the CDR3 is TGTGCCAGCAGTTTATCCGCAGGGGGAAGGTTTAGCTCTGGAAACACCATATATTTT. Encoded protein: CASSLSAGGRFSSGNTIYF.

As to this clonotype: This could be a read error, since a much larger clone is one nucleotide away. The chain joins TRBV3-1 to TRBJ2-2; 8 bases line up with TRBD1. The germline V gene encodes CDR1 LGHDT and CDR2 YNNKEL (reference sequence). This CDR3 contains 15 residues. CDR3 in amino acids: CASSFRTGNTGEMFF. Written as DNA, the CDR3 is TGTGCCAGCAGCTTTCGGACAGGGAACACCGGGGAGATGTTTTTT.

There are many counts of this clonotype. V gene TRBV28 combines with J gene TRBJ2-1; no clear D gene. CDR3 length: 12 amino acids. The ends were cut back, 2 bases at V and 10 bases at J, with 9 bases in the middle. Per germline, CDR1 MDHEN and CDR2 SYDVKM. DNA of the CDR3: TGTGCCAGCAGTTTAAGCAGGACGGAGCAGTTCTTC. As protein: CASSLSRTEQFF.

The sample holds a few counts of this clonotype. This chain uses TRBV7-9 with TRBJ2-3, with 8 bases that match TRBD1. Unmatched junction bases numbered 8, after V lost 5 bases and J lost 4 bases. CDR3 length: 15 amino acids. Looked up from germline, CDR1 is SEHNR and CDR2 is FQNEAQ (reference sequence). CDR3 region: CASSKGQAVADTQYF. CDR3 nucleotide sequence: TGTGCCAGCAGCAAGGGACAGGCCGTTGCAGATACGCAGTATTTT.

This clonotype was found many times. The rearrangement uses TRBV7-8 and TRBJ1-1, with D perhaps TRBD1 (5 bases). From germline, CDR1 is SGHVS and CDR2 FQNEAQ. The CDR3 loop spans 15 amino acids. V was trimmed by 5 bases and J by 3 bases, leaving 16 bases between them. CDR3 DNA sequence: TGTGCCAGCAGCCCGACGATCGGGGGGGACACTGAAGCTTTCTTT. This gives the protein CASSPTIGGDTEAFF.

Here the CDR3 DNA reads TGTGCCAGCAGCTTAAAGGGACTAGCGGTTTACAATGAGCAGTTCTTC. It yields the protein CASSLKGLAVYNEQFF. The chain has TRBV11-2 and TRBJ2-1; 11 nucleotides align to TRBD2. The CDR3 length is 16 residues. The germline gives CDR1 SGHAT, CDR2 FQNNGV. V lost 2 bases to trimming and J lost 4 bases; unmatched junction nucleotides: 4.

The gene calls are TRBV3-1 and TRBJ2-5; D is perhaps TRBD2 (7 bases). Trimming took 5 bases from V and 2 from J, leaving 18 bases between them. CDR1 and CDR2 (germline): LGHDT, YNNKEL (reference sequence). This CDR3 has 16 residues. The CDR3 loop reads CASSKGGPWGQETQYF. CDR3 nucleotides: TGTGCCAGCAGCAAGGGGGGGCCATGGGGACAAGAGACCCAGTACTTC.

Within the sample, this clonotype is medium-sized. The chain combines TRBV4-3 with TRBJ2-1; D remains unclear. There are 15 residues in the CDR3. Germline CDR1 is LGHNA and CDR2 is YSLEER. The V gene lost 0 bases and the J gene lost 2 bases, with 8 bases spanning the gap. The CDR3 DNA reads TGCGCCAGCAGCCAAGAGGCAGTTACCTACAATGAGCAGTTCTTC. Translated, it gives CASSQEAVTYNEQFF.

This clonotype was seen ten or more times. The genes are TRBV25-1 and TRBJ2-4, with 7 bases aligning to TRBD1. This CDR3 region has 13 residues. Germline V gene data show CDR1 as MGHDK and CDR2 as SYGVNS. J gave up 7 bases and V 2 bases, and 2 bases lay outside the gene matches. CDR3 in amino acids: CASSEKDRNIQYF. DNA of the CDR3: TGTGCCAGCAGTGAAAAGGACAGGAACATTCAGTACTTC.

This clonotype appeared many times. This rearrangement joins TRBV27 to TRBJ2-1, with D possibly being TRBD1 or TRBD2 (5 bases each). Germline CDR1 MNHEY, CDR2 SMNVEV (reference sequence). This CDR3 has 14 residues. Trimming stripped 2 bases from V and 6 bases from J, with 11 bases between. CDR3 in amino acids: CASSLRGVSNEQFF. The DNA for the CDR3 is TGTGCCAGCAGTTTAAGAGGGGTGAGCAATGAGCAGTTCTTC.